This record concerns one T cell receptor beta chain sequence. TCRdb passed the PCR reads through MiXCR, listing each CDR3 protein once. The sample carries about 15,000 distinct CDR3 sequences, less than 60% recorded once. This entry belongs to a study of tumor-infiltrating lymphocytes in oesophageal squamous cell carcinoma. The CDR3 runs to 15 residues. Germline loops: CDR1 MNHGY, CDR2 SAAAGT. Sequencing was done on a sample of blood. The chain combines TRBV6-8 with TRBJ2-7, with TRBD1 matching over 9 bases. The J call could be wrong; TRBJ1-2 is a better fit for the DNA end. The clonotype originates from a male donor with esophageal squamous cell carcinoma. The CDR3 sequence: CASSDRTGANYGYTF. For the CDR3, the DNA is TGTGCCAGCAGTGACCGGACAGGGGCTAACTATGGCTACACCTTC.